The 30 T cell receptor beta chains given below trace back to one sample, sequenced in a study of blood T cell repertoires in COVID-19 (dated by TCRdb to the early 2020s). The receptor library was made with the immunoSEQ multiplex PCR assay. TCRdb provides this immuneACCESS table in a form limited to in-frame rearrangements. Some clones are lacking; in checked studies, under half of them reflect an unresolved V gene, and why the rest are absent is not known. This sample gives about 56,000 clones in total; roughly 84% of them show up just once. Of the sample, 15% to 20% is held by the ten largest clones. The specimen sequenced was peripheral blood. All receptors derive from a man aged 55 to 69 with COVID-19, enrolled during active disease.

V is TRBV29-1 and J is TRBJ2-3; 10 nucleotides agree with TRBD2. Germline values: CDR1 SQVTM, CDR2 ANQGSEA. With 1 base clipped from V and 1 base from J, the junction kept 8 bases outside the gene matches. The CDR3 covers 17 residues. CDR3 protein: CSVEAQTLAGGTDTQYF. DNA of the CDR3: TGCAGCGTTGAAGCCCAGACCCTAGCGGGAGGCACAGATACGCAGTATTTT.

CDR3 sequence (DNA): TGTGCCAGCAGCCAAGAAGGGAGGACTAGATCCTACGAGCAGTACTTC. Amino acids: CASSQEGRTRSYEQYF. The genes are TRBV14 and TRBJ2-7; 7 bases match TRBD2. V shed 0 bases, J shed 1 base, and the junction held 6 bases outside the gene matches. Looked up from germline, CDR1 is SGHDN and CDR2 is FVKESK. The CDR3 length is 16 residues.

In its sample, this clone was seen many times. The CDR3 sequence: CASSGYRGQEQYF. The DNA for the CDR3 is TGTGCCAGCAGCGGATACAGGGGGCAAGAGCAGTACTTC. The chain links TRBV7-6 to TRBJ2-7; 9 nucleotides line up with TRBD1. This CDR3 spans 13 amino acids. The J segment lost 7 bases and the V segment lost 5 bases, leaving 6 bases of the junction unmatched. Germline CDR1 and CDR2: SGHVS and FNYEAQ.

In this sample, this clone turned up once. The rearrangement uses TRBV27 and TRBJ1-1; perhaps TRBD1 as D (6 bases). The CDR3 loop spans 14 amino acids. Trimming removed 8 bases at V and 10 bases at J, with 23 bases between. CDR1 is MNHEY and CDR2 is SMNVEV in the germline V gene (reference sequence). DNA for the CDR3: TGTGCCAGCTTCGGGGAGGGAGGAGGGGGACGAGCTTTCTTT. It codes for CASFGEGGGGRAFF.

This clone was recorded a few times. The chain links TRBV28 to TRBJ1-2; possibly TRBD1 for D (6 bases). Germline CDR1 and CDR2: MDHEN and SYDVKM. V lost 5 bases, J lost 8 bases, and 21 bases lay in between. The CDR3 runs 15 residues. CDR3 loop: CASSLLAAGARGYTF. CDR3 bases: TGTGCCAGCAGTCTCCTCGCCGCAGGGGCAAGGGGCTACACCTTC.

The chain has TRBV21-1 and TRBJ2-7; the table assigns TRBD1, which was not confirmed against the DNA. TRBV21-1 is shown as a pseudogene. CDR3 size: 14 residues. The CDR3 here is CASSKGQASYEQYF. The DNA for the CDR3 is TGTGCCAGCAGCAAAGGGCAGGCATCCTACGAGCAGTACTTC.

The chain employs TRBV19 and TRBJ1-2; the D is unclear. Germline CDR1 reads LNHDA; CDR2 reads SQIVND (reference sequence). Trimming stripped 2 bases from V and 6 bases from J, with 7 bases between. This CDR3 has 12 residues. CDR3 region: CASSIREDGYTF. Here the CDR3 DNA reads TGTGCCAGTAGTATAAGGGAGGATGGCTACACCTTC.

The chain couples TRBV2 to TRBJ1-2, with 10 positions matching TRBD1. The CDR3 spans 15 residues. Per germline, CDR1 SNHLY and CDR2 FYNNEI. Unmatched junction bases numbered 7, after V lost 5 bases and J lost 4 bases. This CDR3 reads CASSLGQGEGYGYTF. CDR3 nucleotide sequence: TGTGCCAGCAGTCTCGGACAGGGGGAAGGCTATGGCTACACCTTC.

The chain recombines TRBV5-5 with TRBJ1-2; 8 bases agree with TRBD1. The CDR3 length is 13 residues. CDR1 is SGHKS and CDR2 is YYEKEE in the germline V gene (reference sequence). After removal of 5 bases from V and 7 bases from J, the junction contained 7 bases not matched to a gene. The CDR3 DNA follows: TGTGCCAGCAGACAGACAGGGGAGAGTGGCTACACCTTC. Its protein is CASRQTGESGYTF.

The chain links TRBV4-1 to TRBJ2-7; a weak D match, TRBD1 (6 bases). Trimming took 1 base from V and 3 from J, leaving 13 bases between them. Germline V lookup: CDR1 MGHRA, CDR2 YSYEKL. This CDR3 spans 15 amino acids. This CDR3 reads CASSQAPTGYYEQYF. The CDR3 coding sequence is TGCGCCAGCAGCCAAGCTCCGACAGGTTACTACGAGCAGTACTTC.

The chain employs TRBV7-2 and TRBJ1-5; D unresolved. CDR3 length: 15 amino acids. With 3 bases removed from V and 3 bases from J, the gap between germline ends came to 12 bases. The germline V gene encodes CDR1 SGHTA and CDR2 FQGNSA. The CDR3 DNA reads as TGTGCCAGCAGCTTTCGAGGGTTGGACAATCAGCCCCAGCATTTT. Protein sequence: CASSFRGLDNQPQHF.

The chain employs TRBV6-5 and TRBJ1-2, with 7 nucleotides matching TRBD1. The V gene's germline CDR1 is MNHEY and CDR2 SVGAGI. The CDR3 has 15 amino acids. Trimming cost V 6 bases and J 4 bases; bases outside gene matches: 11. CDR3 sequence: CASRIQDRDGYGYTF. The CDR3 nucleotides are TGTGCCAGCAGGATCCAAGACAGGGACGGCTATGGCTACACCTTC.

This clone occurred once. V usage is TRBV28 and J usage is TRBJ2-5; 12 nucleotides match TRBD2. Germline lookup yields CDR1 MDHEN and CDR2 SYDVKM. With 6 bases clipped from V and 5 bases from J, the junction kept 4 bases outside the gene matches. CDR3 length equals 14 residues. Here the CDR3 reads CASRLAGGPETQYF. In nucleotides, the CDR3 is TGTGCCAGCAGGCTAGCGGGGGGGCCGGAGACCCAGTACTTC.

V and J are TRBV27 and TRBJ1-3; D is undetermined. Germline-derived CDR1 and CDR2 are MNHEY and SMNVEV (reference sequence). The CDR3 runs to 15 residues. The V end lost 3 bases, the J end lost 0 bases, and 9 bases lay between the germline ends. This CDR3 reads CASSFTASSGNTIYF. CDR3 in DNA: TGTGCCAGCAGTTTTACAGCAAGCTCTGGAAACACCATATATTTT.

The V and J genes are TRBV27 and TRBJ1-5, with D hard to call. With 4 bases removed from V and 1 base from J, the gap between germline ends came to 5 bases. The length of the CDR3 is 13 residues. Germline V gene data show CDR1 as MNHEY and CDR2 as SMNVEV (reference sequence). CDR3 sequence reads: CASSSQSNQPQHF. DNA for the CDR3: TGTGCCAGCAGTTCTCAGAGCAATCAGCCCCAGCATTTT.

The J gene is TRBJ2-7, the V gene TRBV28, with 9 bases matching TRBD2. This CDR3 comprises 14 residues. V lost 6 bases, J lost 4 bases, and 7 bases stayed unmatched. Per the germline V gene, CDR1 is MDHEN and CDR2 is SYDVKM. CDR3 loop: CASRLRLAVYEQYF. Here the CDR3 DNA reads TGTGCCAGCAGGTTAAGACTAGCGGTATACGAGCAGTACTTC.

The rearrangement links TRBV29-1 to TRBJ2-1; TRBD1 agrees at 10 bases. This CDR3 region has 14 residues. Germline CDR1 reads SQVTM; CDR2 reads ANQGSEA. Germline trimming cut 8 bases from V and 4 bases from J; bases unmatched to any gene: 8. CDR3 nucleotide sequence: TGCAGCTCACGGGACAGGGGAGGTTACAATGAGCAGTTCTTC. Protein: CSSRDRGGYNEQFF.

The rearrangement joins TRBV30 to TRBJ2-7; 8 bases fit TRBD2. The CDR3 runs to 15 residues. V gave up 4 bases and J gave up 0 bases; unmatched junction bases: 8. Germline CDR1 and CDR2: GTSNPN and SVGIG (reference sequence). The CDR3 DNA is TGTGCCTGGAACCGGATTAGCGGGGTCTCCTACGAGCAGTACTTC. Its translation: CAWNRISGVSYEQYF.

This chain connects TRBV19 to TRBJ1-5; the D gene is possibly TRBD1 (5 bases). The V end was cut by 4 bases, the J end by 4 bases, with 14 bases between. Germline CDR1 LNHDA, CDR2 SQIVND (reference sequence). This CDR3 comprises 15 residues. The CDR3 spells CASSKDTGSNQPQHF. The CDR3 DNA sequence: TGTGCCAGTAGTAAGGACACGGGTTCTAATCAGCCCCAGCATTTT.

The chain couples TRBV12-5 to TRBJ1-3; no firm D call. Germline values: CDR1 LGHNT, CDR2 FRNRAP. Trimming stripped 5 bases from V and 6 bases from J, with 8 bases between. CDR3 size: 12 residues. The chain's CDR3 is CASGPEANTIYF. The CDR3 nucleotides read TGTGCTAGTGGTCCCGAGGCAAACACCATATATTTT. Variable domain in full (rest from reference TRBV12-5 and TRBJ1-3): DARVTQTPRHKVTEMGQEVTMRCQPILGHNTVFWYRQTMMQGLELLAYFRNRAPLDDSGMPKDRFSAEMPDATLATLKIQPSEPRDSAVYFCASGPEANTIYFGEGSWLTVV.

This chain uses TRBV12-3 or TRBV12-4 with TRBJ2-7; TRBD1 matches 10 bases. V was pared by 6 bases and J by 4 bases, with 3 bases of the junction left unmatched. The CDR3 extends over 13 amino acids. The CDR3 reads CASRRTGGYEQYF. CDR3 sequence (DNA): TGTGCCAGCAGAAGGACAGGGGGGTACGAGCAGTACTTC.

The V call is TRBV6-5, the J call TRBJ1-5, with D unresolved. V lost 0 bases to trimming and J lost 2 bases, with 8 bases between them. CDR3 length equals 15 residues. CDR1 and CDR2 (germline): MNHEY, SVGAGI. As DNA, the CDR3 is TGTGCCAGCAGTTACTCAGCAATCGGCAATCAGCCCCAGCATTTT. Translated: CASSYSAIGNQPQHF.

The V and J genes are TRBV28 and TRBJ2-7; D possibly corresponds to TRBD2 (6 bases). Per germline, CDR1 MDHEN and CDR2 SYDVKM. The CDR3 runs to 15 residues. Trimming cost V 6 bases and J 4 bases, with 19 bases left between them. CDR3 in amino acids: CASSEYGGGRYEQYF. The CDR3 nucleotides read TGTGCCAGCAGCGAATACGGTGGGGGGAGGTACGAGCAGTACTTC.

The chain uses TRBV20-1 and TRBJ2-1, with D possibly being TRBD2 (7 bases). CDR3 length: 14 residues. The germline CDR1 and CDR2 sequences are DFQATT and SNEGSKA (reference sequence). Trimming took 6 bases from V and 7 from J, leaving 19 bases between them. The CDR3 nucleotides are TGCAGTGCCAGTCTCGCGGGGGCCCCGAATGAGCAGTTCTTC. Protein product: CSASLAGAPNEQFF.

This clone appeared a single time. The J gene is TRBJ2-1, the V gene TRBV30, with 9 bases that match TRBD2. The V gene's germline CDR1 is GTSNPN and CDR2 SVGIG (reference sequence). V was clipped by 0 bases and J by 6 bases; unmatched bases: 6. The CDR3 runs 15 residues. The CDR3 is CAWSVSAGGSNEQFF. The CDR3 DNA follows: TGTGCCTGGAGTGTATCAGCGGGAGGCTCCAATGAGCAGTTCTTC. Filled out from reference TRBV30 and TRBJ2-1, the complete variable domain reads SQTIHQWPATLVQPVGSPLSLECTVEGTSNPNLYWYRQAAGRGLQLLFYSVGIGQISSEVPQNLSASRPQDRQFILSSKKLLLSDSGFYLCAWSVSAGGSNEQFFGPGTRLTVL.

There are a few counts of this clone. This rearrangement joins TRBV28 to TRBJ2-2; 8 bases line up with TRBD1. V lost 3 bases to trimming and J lost 0 bases; unmatched junction nucleotides: 0. The CDR3 runs 15 residues. Germline loops: CDR1 MDHEN, CDR2 SYDVKM. The CDR3 loop is CASSLDRANTGELFF. The CDR3 DNA reads TGTGCCAGCAGTTTGGACAGGGCGAACACCGGGGAGCTGTTTTTT.

The V gene is TRBV4-1, the J gene TRBJ2-7, with 7 bases fitting TRBD2. Trimming removed 4 bases from V and 3 bases from J; junction bases left unmatched: 12. The CDR3 length is 16 residues. The germline V gene has CDR1 MGHRA and CDR2 YSYEKL. CDR3: CASSPGRASGHYEQYF. The CDR3 DNA sequence: TGCGCCAGCAGCCCGGGCCGGGCTAGCGGACACTACGAGCAGTACTTC.

The chain links TRBV12-2 to TRBJ2-1; the DNA was not compared with TRBD1, the D call given in the table. TRBV12-2 is a pseudogene. This CDR3 contains 13 residues. The CDR3 nucleotides read TGTGCAACCGGGACAGGGGTTTACAATGAGCAGTTCTTC. The encoded protein is CATGTGVYNEQFF.

The chain joins TRBV6-5 to TRBJ1-6; maybe TRBD1 (5 bases). Trimming cost V 7 bases and J 3 bases, with 10 bases left between them. Germline CDR1 and CDR2: MNHEY and SVGAGI. The CDR3 totals 14 residues. As DNA, the CDR3 is TGTGCCAGCAAAGGGGATTTCTATAATTCACCCCTCCACTTT. Amino acid sequence: CASKGDFYNSPLHF.

The CDR3 bases are TGTGCCAGTACCCGGGGGGGTCGGATGACTGAAGCTTTCTTT. Its translation is CASTRGGRMTEAFF. The chain combines TRBV19 with TRBJ1-1; perhaps TRBD1 as D (5 bases). Germline CDR1 and CDR2: LNHDA and SQIVND (reference sequence). CDR3 length: 14 residues. V was shortened by 7 bases and J by 5 bases, with 17 bases between the two germline ends.